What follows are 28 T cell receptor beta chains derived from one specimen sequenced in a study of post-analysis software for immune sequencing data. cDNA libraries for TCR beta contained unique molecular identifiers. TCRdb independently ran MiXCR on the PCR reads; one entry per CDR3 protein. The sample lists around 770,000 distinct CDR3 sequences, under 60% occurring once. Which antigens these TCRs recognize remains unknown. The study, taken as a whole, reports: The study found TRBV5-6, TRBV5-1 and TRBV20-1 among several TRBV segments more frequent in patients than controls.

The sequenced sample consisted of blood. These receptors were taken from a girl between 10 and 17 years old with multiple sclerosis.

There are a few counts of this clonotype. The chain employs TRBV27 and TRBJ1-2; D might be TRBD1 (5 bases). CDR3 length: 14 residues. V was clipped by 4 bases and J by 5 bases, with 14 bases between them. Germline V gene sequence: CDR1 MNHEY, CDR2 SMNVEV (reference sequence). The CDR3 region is CASSSRDGMYGYTF. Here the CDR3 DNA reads TGTGCCAGCAGTTCCCGGGACGGCATGTATGGCTACACCTTC.

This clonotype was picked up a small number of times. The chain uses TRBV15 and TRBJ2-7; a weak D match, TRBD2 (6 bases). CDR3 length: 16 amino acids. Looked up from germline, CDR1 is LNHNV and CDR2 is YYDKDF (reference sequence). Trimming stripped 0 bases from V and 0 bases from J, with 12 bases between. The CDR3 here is CATSRDGDLSSYEQYF. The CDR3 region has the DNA TGTGCCACCAGCAGAGATGGGGACTTAAGCTCCTACGAGCAGTACTTC. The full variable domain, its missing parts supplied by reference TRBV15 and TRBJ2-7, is DAMVIQNPRYQVTQFGKPVTLSCSQTLNHNVMYWYQQKSSQAPKLLFHYYDKDFNNEADTPDNFQSRRPNTSFCFLDIRSPGLGDTAMYLCATSRDGDLSSYEQYFGPGTRLTVT.

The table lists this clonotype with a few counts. The CDR3 region is CASSLVGGRASNEQFF. Here the CDR3 DNA reads TGTGCCAGCAGTTTAGTGGGCGGGAGGGCCTCCAATGAGCAGTTCTTC. The genes are TRBV12-3 or TRBV12-4 and TRBJ2-1, with 9 nucleotides matching TRBD2. J gave up 6 bases and V 1 base, and 7 bases lay outside the gene matches. The CDR3 is 16 residues long.

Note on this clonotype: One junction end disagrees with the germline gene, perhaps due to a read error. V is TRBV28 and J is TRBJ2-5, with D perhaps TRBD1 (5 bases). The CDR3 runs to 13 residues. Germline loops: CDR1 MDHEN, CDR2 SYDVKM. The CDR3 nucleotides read TGTGCCAGCAGCAGACAGTTCCAAGAGGCCCAGTACTTC. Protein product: CASSRQFQEAQYF.

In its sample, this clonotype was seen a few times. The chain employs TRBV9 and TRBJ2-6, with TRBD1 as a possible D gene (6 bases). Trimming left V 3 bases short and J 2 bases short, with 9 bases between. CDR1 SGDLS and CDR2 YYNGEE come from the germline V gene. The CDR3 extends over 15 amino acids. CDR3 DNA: TGTGCCAGCAGCGCCGGGACAACTGGGGCCAACGTCCTGACTTTC. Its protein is CASSAGTTGANVLTF.

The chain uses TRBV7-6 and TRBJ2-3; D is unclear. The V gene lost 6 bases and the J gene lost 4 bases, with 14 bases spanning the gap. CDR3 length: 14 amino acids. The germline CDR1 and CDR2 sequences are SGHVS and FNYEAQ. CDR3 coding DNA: TGTGCCAGCAGTCTACACGACGAGGCAGATACGCAGTATTTT. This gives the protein CASSLHDEADTQYF.

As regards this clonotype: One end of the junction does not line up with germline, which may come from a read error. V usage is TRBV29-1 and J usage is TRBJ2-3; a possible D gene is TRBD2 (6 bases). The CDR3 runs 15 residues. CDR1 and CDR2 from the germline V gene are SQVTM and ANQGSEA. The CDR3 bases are TGCGGCGTTGCGGGTAGCGGAGGTTTGGTAGATACGCAGTATTTT. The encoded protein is CGVAGSGGLVDTQYF.

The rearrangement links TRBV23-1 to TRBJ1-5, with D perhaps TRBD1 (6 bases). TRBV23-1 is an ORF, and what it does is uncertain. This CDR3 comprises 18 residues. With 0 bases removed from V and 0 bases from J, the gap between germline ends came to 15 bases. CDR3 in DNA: TGCGCCAGCAGTCAATCGGTCAGGACAGAGTATAGCAATCAGCCCCAGCATTTT. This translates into CASSQSVRTEYSNQPQHF.

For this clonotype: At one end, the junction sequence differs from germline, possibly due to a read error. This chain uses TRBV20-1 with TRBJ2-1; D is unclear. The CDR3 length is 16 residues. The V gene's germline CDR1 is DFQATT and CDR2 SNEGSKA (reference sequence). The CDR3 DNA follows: TGCAGTGTTAGACGGGCCGAAAGCAATAAGAACAATGAGCAGTTCTTC. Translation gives CSVRRAESNKNNEQFF.

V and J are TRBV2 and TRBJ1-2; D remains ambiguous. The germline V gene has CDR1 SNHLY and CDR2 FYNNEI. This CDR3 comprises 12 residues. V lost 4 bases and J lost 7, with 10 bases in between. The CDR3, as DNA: TGTGCCAGCAGTGGCCACGAGGGTGGCTACACCTTC. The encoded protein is CASSGHEGGYTF.

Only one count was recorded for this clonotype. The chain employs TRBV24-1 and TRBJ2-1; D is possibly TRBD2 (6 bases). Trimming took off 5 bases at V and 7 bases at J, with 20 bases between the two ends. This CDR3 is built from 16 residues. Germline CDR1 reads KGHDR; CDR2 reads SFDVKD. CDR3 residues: CATSGWSGLTQNEQFF. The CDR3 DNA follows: TGTGCCACCAGTGGCTGGAGCGGGCTAACCCAAAATGAGCAGTTCTTC.

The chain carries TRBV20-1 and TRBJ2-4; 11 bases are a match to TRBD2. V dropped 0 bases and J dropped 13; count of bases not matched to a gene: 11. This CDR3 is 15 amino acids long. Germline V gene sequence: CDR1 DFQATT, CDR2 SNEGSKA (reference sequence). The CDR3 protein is CSARDYTSGSGEQYF. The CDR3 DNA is TGCAGTGCTAGAGATTACACTAGCGGGAGTGGAGAGCAGTACTTC.

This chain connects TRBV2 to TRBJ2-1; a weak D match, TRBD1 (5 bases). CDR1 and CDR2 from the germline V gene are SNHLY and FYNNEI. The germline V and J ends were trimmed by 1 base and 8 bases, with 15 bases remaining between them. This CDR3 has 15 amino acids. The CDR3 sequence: CASSEVPLGRDEQFF. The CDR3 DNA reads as TGTGCCAGCAGTGAAGTCCCCCTGGGCAGGGATGAGCAGTTCTTC.

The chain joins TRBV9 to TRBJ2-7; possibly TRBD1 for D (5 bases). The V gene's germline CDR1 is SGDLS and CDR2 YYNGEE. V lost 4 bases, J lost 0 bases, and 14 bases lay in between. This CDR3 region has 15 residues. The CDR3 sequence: CASSPEVDSSYEQYF. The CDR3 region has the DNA TGTGCCAGCAGCCCCGAGGTCGACAGCTCCTACGAGCAGTACTTC.

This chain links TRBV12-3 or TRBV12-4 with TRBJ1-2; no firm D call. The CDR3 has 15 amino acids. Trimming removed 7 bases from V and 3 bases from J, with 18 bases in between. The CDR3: CASTLAGPIYYGYTF. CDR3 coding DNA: TGTGCCAGCACCTTGGCAGGACCTATATACTATGGCTACACCTTC.

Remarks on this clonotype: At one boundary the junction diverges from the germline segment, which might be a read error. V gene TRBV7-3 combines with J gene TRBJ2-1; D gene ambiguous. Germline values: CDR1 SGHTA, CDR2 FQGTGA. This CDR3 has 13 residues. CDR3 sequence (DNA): TGTTCCAGCAGCTTAGGTGGTTACAATGAGCAGTTCTTC. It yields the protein CSSSLGGYNEQFF. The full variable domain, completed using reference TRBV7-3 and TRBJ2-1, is GAGVSQTPSNKVTEKGKYVELRCDPISGHTALYWYRQSLGQGPEFLIYFQGTGAADDSGLPNDRFFAVRPEGSVSTLKIQRTERGDSAVYLCSSSLGGYNEQFFGPGTRLTVL.

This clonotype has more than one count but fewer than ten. The CDR3 nucleotides read TGTGCCTGGACTAGCGGCAACAATGAGCAGTTCTTC. It is translated as CAWTSGNNEQFF. J is TRBJ2-1 and V is TRBV30, with 7 bases matching TRBD2. Trimming took 4 bases from V and 5 from J; bases not matched to a gene: 2. CDR1 is GTSNPN, CDR2 SVGIG, per germline (reference sequence). The CDR3 length is 12 residues.

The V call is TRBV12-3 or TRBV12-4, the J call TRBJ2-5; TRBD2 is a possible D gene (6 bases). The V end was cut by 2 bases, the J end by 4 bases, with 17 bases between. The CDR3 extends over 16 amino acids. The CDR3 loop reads CASSLTGGTGGETQYF. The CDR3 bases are TGTGCCAGCAGTTTAACCGGCGGGACCGGAGGAGAGACCCAGTACTTC.

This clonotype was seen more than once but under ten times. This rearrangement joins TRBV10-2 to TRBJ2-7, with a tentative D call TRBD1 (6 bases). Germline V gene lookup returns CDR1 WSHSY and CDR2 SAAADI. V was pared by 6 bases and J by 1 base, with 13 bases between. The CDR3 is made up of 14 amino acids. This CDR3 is CASSPIGTSYEQYF. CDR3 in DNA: TGCGCCAGCAGCCCTATAGGGACATCCTACGAGCAGTACTTC.

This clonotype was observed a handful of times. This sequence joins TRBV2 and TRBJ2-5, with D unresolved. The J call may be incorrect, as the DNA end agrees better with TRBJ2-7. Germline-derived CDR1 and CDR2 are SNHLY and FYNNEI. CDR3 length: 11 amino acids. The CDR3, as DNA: TGTGCCAGCAGTGACATCTTCGAGCAGTACTTC. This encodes CASSDIFEQYF.

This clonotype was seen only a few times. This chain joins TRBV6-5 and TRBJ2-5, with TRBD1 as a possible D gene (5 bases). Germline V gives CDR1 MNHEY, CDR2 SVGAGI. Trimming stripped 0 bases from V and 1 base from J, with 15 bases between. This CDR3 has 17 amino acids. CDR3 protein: CASSYSSRGGSQETQYF. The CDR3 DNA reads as TGTGCCAGCAGTTACTCTTCTAGGGGTGGATCCCAAGAGACCCAGTACTTC.

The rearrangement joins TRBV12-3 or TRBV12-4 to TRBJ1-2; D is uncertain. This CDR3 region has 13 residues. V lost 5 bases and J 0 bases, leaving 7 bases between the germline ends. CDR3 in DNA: TGTGCCAGCAGTCAAACTCCTAACTATGGCTACACCTTC. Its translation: CASSQTPNYGYTF.

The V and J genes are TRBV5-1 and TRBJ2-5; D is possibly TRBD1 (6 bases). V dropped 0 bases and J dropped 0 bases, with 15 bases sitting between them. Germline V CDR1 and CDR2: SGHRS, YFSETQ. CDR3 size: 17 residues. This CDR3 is CASSLAVGTPYQETQYF. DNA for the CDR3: TGCGCCAGCAGCTTGGCCGTGGGGACACCGTACCAAGAGACCCAGTACTTC. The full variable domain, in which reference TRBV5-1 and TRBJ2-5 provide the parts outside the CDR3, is KAGVTQTPRYLIKTRGQQVTLSCSPISGHRSVSWYQQTPGQGLQFLFEYFSETQRNKGNFPGRFSGRQFSNSRSEMNVSTLELGDSALYLCASSLAVGTPYQETQYFGPGTRLLVL.

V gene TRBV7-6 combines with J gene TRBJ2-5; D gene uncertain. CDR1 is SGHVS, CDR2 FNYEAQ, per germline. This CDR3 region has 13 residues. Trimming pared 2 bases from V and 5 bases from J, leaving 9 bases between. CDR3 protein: CASSLTLDETQYF. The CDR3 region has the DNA TGTGCCAGCAGCTTAACGTTGGATGAGACCCAGTACTTC.

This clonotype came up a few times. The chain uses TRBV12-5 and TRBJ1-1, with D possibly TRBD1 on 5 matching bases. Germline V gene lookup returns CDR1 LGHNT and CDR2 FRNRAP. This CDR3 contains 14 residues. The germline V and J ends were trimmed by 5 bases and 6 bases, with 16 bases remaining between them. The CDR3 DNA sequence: TGTGCTAGTGGTGCGGGGCCCGGACGCGCTGAAGCTTTCTTT. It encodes CASGAGPGRAEAFF.

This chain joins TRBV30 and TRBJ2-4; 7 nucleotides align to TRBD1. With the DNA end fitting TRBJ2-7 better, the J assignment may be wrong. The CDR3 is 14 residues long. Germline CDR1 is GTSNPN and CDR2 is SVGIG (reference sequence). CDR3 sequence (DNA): TGTGCCTGGACCCCCCCGGGACAGTTATACGAGCAGTACTTC. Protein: CAWTPPGQLYEQYF.

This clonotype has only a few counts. The CDR3, as DNA: TGTGCCAGCAGTTTTCGGGCCTCCTACGAGCAGTACTTC. Translated, it gives CASSFRASYEQYF. This chain joins TRBV12-3 or TRBV12-4 and TRBJ2-7; D is undetermined. This CDR3 comprises 13 residues. The V and J ends lost 3 bases and 0 bases respectively, with 6 bases between them.

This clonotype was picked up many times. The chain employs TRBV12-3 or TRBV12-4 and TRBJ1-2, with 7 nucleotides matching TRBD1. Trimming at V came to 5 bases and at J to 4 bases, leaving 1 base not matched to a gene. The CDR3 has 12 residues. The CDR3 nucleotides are TGTGCCAGCAGTCGGACAGGCTATGGCTACACCTTC. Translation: CASSRTGYGYTF.